A selection of T cell receptor beta chains follows, all from one sample in a study of blood T cells in healthy people across ages. TCRdb independently ran MiXCR on the 5' RACE reads; one entry per CDR3 protein. Among about 1.1 million distinct CDR3 sequences listed, around two fifths were seen once. The sequenced sample consisted of blood. All receptors come from a man aged 18 to 29 in good health. The CDR3 runs from the conserved cysteine through the conserved F or W. The D gene is left open where the match is weak. A clone size is listed for some rows: how often the clone was seen (once, few, many), or a class if it is expanded.

j_gene: TRBJ1-2
abundance: -
v_gene: TRBV20-1
d_gene: TRBD1
CDR3nt: TGCAGTGCTAGAGATACGACAGGGGGCGGCTACACCTTC
CDR3aa: CSARDTTGGGYTF

j_gene: TRBJ2-1
abundance: -
v_gene: TRBV29-1
d_gene: TRBD2
CDR3nt: TGCAGCGTTGAACTAGGGACTAGCGGGGGGCTCTACAATGAGCAGTTCTTC
CDR3aa: CSVELGTSGGLYNEQFF

j_gene: TRBJ1-6
abundance: -
v_gene: TRBV6-5
d_gene: -
CDR3nt: TGTGCCAGCAGACGGGCGTCCTATAATTCACCCCCCCACTTT
CDR3aa: CASRRASYNSPPHF

j_gene: TRBJ2-1
abundance: many
v_gene: TRBV12-3/TRBV12-4
d_gene: TRBD2
CDR3nt: TGTGCCAGCAGACCCCGGGGGGATGAGCAGTTCTTC
CDR3aa: CASRPRGDEQFF

j_gene: TRBJ1-2
abundance: few
v_gene: TRBV27
d_gene: -
CDR3nt: TGTGCCAGCAGTTCCTCACAGGGAGGAAACTATGGCTACACCTTC
CDR3aa: CASSSSQGGNYGYTF

j_gene: TRBJ1-1
abundance: -
v_gene: TRBV18
d_gene: -
CDR3nt: TGTGCCAGCTCACGAACCAGGACAGAGTCCATGAACACTGAAGCTTTCTTT
CDR3aa: CASSRTRTESMNTEAFF

j_gene: TRBJ1-4
abundance: -
v_gene: TRBV28
d_gene: TRBD1
CDR3nt: TGTGCCAGCAGTCCGAACAGGGGGCTCACCGAAAAACTGTTTTTT
CDR3aa: CASSPNRGLTEKLFF

j_gene: TRBJ2-7
abundance: -
v_gene: TRBV30
d_gene: TRBD1
CDR3nt: TGTGCCTGGAGTGGACAGGGGGAAGTCCACGAGCAGTACTTC
CDR3aa: CAWSGQGEVHEQYF

j_gene: TRBJ1-5
abundance: -
v_gene: TRBV12-3/TRBV12-4
d_gene: -
CDR3nt: TGTGCCAGCAGTTCCCAGCTAGATCAGCCCCAGCATTTT
CDR3aa: CASSSQLDQPQHF

j_gene: TRBJ2-2
abundance: once
v_gene: TRBV2
d_gene: TRBD2
CDR3nt: TGTGCCGGCAGTGATTCGGGCGGGGGGAACACCGGGGAGCTGTTTTTT
CDR3aa: CAGSDSGGGNTGELFF

j_gene: TRBJ2-7
abundance: few
v_gene: TRBV4-3
d_gene: -
CDR3nt: TGCGCCAGCAGCCAAGAAATCAGGGGTACCTACGAGCAGTACTTC
CDR3aa: CASSQEIRGTYEQYF

j_gene: TRBJ1-1
abundance: -
v_gene: TRBV4-2
d_gene: TRBD1
CDR3nt: TGTGCCAGCAGCCAAAGGTCAGGGGGCTTGGGTGGCACTGAAGCTTTCTTT
CDR3aa: CASSQRSGGLGGTEAFF

j_gene: TRBJ1-2
abundance: many
v_gene: TRBV12-3/TRBV12-4
d_gene: -
CDR3nt: TGTGCCAGCAGTTTAGGTCGGCAGTATGCTAACTATGGCTACACCTTC
CDR3aa: CASSLGRQYANYGYTF

j_gene: TRBJ2-2
abundance: -
v_gene: TRBV4-3
d_gene: TRBD1
CDR3nt: TGCGCCAGCAGCCACCCCGGGACAGCAGTTAACACCGGGGAGCTGTTTTTT
CDR3aa: CASSHPGTAVNTGELFF

j_gene: TRBJ1-1
abundance: few
v_gene: TRBV5-1
d_gene: -
CDR3nt: TGCGCCAGCAGCTCCCTCAGCTCACGGAACACTGAAGCTTTCTTT
CDR3aa: CASSSLSSRNTEAFF

j_gene: TRBJ2-5
abundance: -
v_gene: TRBV2
d_gene: -
CDR3nt: TGTGCCAGCACTCTCCGGAACCAAGAGACCCAGTACTTC
CDR3aa: CASTLRNQETQYF

j_gene: TRBJ1-1
abundance: -
v_gene: TRBV4-1
d_gene: TRBD1
CDR3nt: TGCGCCAGCAGCCAGGGGAGACAGGGGGCGAAGAATCCTGAAGCTTTCTTT
CDR3aa: CASSQGRQGAKNPEAFF

j_gene: TRBJ1-2
abundance: -
v_gene: TRBV4-2
d_gene: -
CDR3nt: TGTGCCAGCAGCCAAGTACCGCAGGGCCTACGCTCCTATGGCTACACCTTC
CDR3aa: CASSQVPQGLRSYGYTF

j_gene: TRBJ2-3
abundance: -
v_gene: TRBV6-2/TRBV6-3
d_gene: TRBD2
CDR3nt: TGTGCCAGCAGCCCCGGGACTAGCGGGGGGGGCACAGATACGCAGTATTTT
CDR3aa: CASSPGTSGGGTDTQYF

j_gene: TRBJ1-5
abundance: -
v_gene: TRBV6-6
d_gene: TRBD1
CDR3nt: TGTGCCAGCAGTCCAACAGGGGGCATGAATCAGCCCCAGCATTTT
CDR3aa: CASSPTGGMNQPQHF

j_gene: TRBJ2-3
abundance: few
v_gene: TRBV10-3
d_gene: -
CDR3nt: TGTGCCATCAGATCGGGGATGAGGAATACGCAGTATTTT
CDR3aa: CAIRSGMRNTQYF

j_gene: TRBJ1-4
abundance: -
v_gene: TRBV6-6
d_gene: TRBD1
CDR3nt: TGTGCCAGCAGTTACCTAGCTGACAGGGTGAATGAAAAACTGTTTTTT
CDR3aa: CASSYLADRVNEKLFF

j_gene: TRBJ2-7
abundance: once
v_gene: TRBV10-3
d_gene: -
CDR3nt: TGTGCCATAACCGGACAAATCTACAATGAGCAGTACTTC
CDR3aa: CAITGQIYNEQYF

j_gene: TRBJ2-7
abundance: -
v_gene: TRBV10-3
d_gene: TRBD2
CDR3nt: TGTGCCATCACTAGCGGGGGTAACAATGAGCAGTACTTC
CDR3aa: CAITSGGNNEQYF

j_gene: TRBJ1-1
abundance: few
v_gene: TRBV20-1
d_gene: -
CDR3nt: TGCAGTGCTCCCGACCCCCAAAGGAACACTGAAGCTTTCTTT
CDR3aa: CSAPDPQRNTEAFF

j_gene: TRBJ1-2
abundance: many
v_gene: TRBV10-3
d_gene: TRBD1
CDR3nt: TGTGCCATCAGATCCCCCCGACAGGGAAACCGCTACACCTTC
CDR3aa: CAIRSPRQGNRYTF

j_gene: TRBJ1-3
abundance: -
v_gene: TRBV20-1
d_gene: TRBD1
CDR3nt: TGCAGTGCTAGGGACAGGAGCTCTGGAAACACCATATATTTT
CDR3aa: CSARDRSSGNTIYF

j_gene: TRBJ1-5
abundance: -
v_gene: TRBV20-1
d_gene: TRBD1
CDR3nt: TGCAGTGCTCACGACTCTGAACGACAGGGGGGTCAGCCCCAGCATTTT
CDR3aa: CSAHDSERQGGQPQHF

j_gene: TRBJ2-2
abundance: -
v_gene: TRBV13
d_gene: -
CDR3nt: TGTGCCAGCAGCTTAGGCGTTTTGACAGGGAACACCGGGGAGCTGTTTTTT
CDR3aa: CASSLGVLTGNTGELFF

j_gene: TRBJ1-1
abundance: many
v_gene: TRBV29-1
d_gene: TRBD1
CDR3nt: TGCAGCGTGTCACAGGGGGCGGGTACTGAAGCTTTCTTT
CDR3aa: CSVSQGAGTEAFF

j_gene: TRBJ2-1
abundance: -
v_gene: TRBV6-1
d_gene: TRBD1
CDR3nt: TGTGCCAGCAACCCACGGGACAGGGGTCAAGTGGGGCACAATGAGCAGTTCTTC
CDR3aa: CASNPRDRGQVGHNEQFF

j_gene: TRBJ1-1
abundance: few
v_gene: TRBV27
d_gene: -
CDR3nt: TGTGCCAGCAGTTTATCGCGCTATTCCACTGAAGCTTTCTTT
CDR3aa: CASSLSRYSTEAFF

j_gene: TRBJ2-7
abundance: few
v_gene: TRBV7-8
d_gene: -
CDR3nt: TGTGCCAGCAGCTCTAGGGAGGCAACCTACGAGCAGTACTTC
CDR3aa: CASSSREATYEQYF

j_gene: TRBJ1-1
abundance: few
v_gene: TRBV4-3
d_gene: -
CDR3nt: TGCGCCAGCAGCCAAGATCTCGCCAGACTGAACACTGAAGCTTTCTTT
CDR3aa: CASSQDLARLNTEAFF

j_gene: TRBJ1-5
abundance: few
v_gene: TRBV20-1
d_gene: TRBD1
CDR3nt: TGCAGTGCTAGAGATCTGTCGGGACAGGGGGCGCTTGGAGGTCAGCCCCAGCATTTT
CDR3aa: CSARDLSGQGALGGQPQHF

j_gene: TRBJ1-6
abundance: -
v_gene: TRBV20-1
d_gene: -
CDR3nt: TGCAGTGCTAGAGATCTACGGAATTCACCCCTCCACTTT
CDR3aa: CSARDLRNSPLHF

j_gene: TRBJ2-7
abundance: few
v_gene: TRBV20-1
d_gene: TRBD2
CDR3nt: TGCAGTGCTAGATTGGCGGGGGGGCTTTACGAGCAGTACTTC
CDR3aa: CSARLAGGLYEQYF

j_gene: TRBJ2-1
abundance: -
v_gene: TRBV11-1
d_gene: -
CDR3nt: TGTGCCAGCAGCTTATCGGGGGGCATCCCGCCCAATGAGCAGTTCTTC
CDR3aa: CASSLSGGIPPNEQFF

j_gene: TRBJ2-7
abundance: -
v_gene: TRBV11-2
d_gene: -
CDR3nt: TGTGCCAGCAGCTCCGGGCCTCGAGATGAGCAGTACTTC
CDR3aa: CASSSGPRDEQYF

j_gene: TRBJ1-4
abundance: -
v_gene: TRBV30
d_gene: -
CDR3nt: TGTGCCTGGAGTGTACCACAAGGGGAAAAACTGTTTTTT
CDR3aa: CAWSVPQGEKLFF

j_gene: TRBJ1-6
abundance: -
v_gene: TRBV9
d_gene: -
CDR3nt: TGTGCCAGCAGCGCCCGGGAGAACAATTCACCCCTCCACTTT
CDR3aa: CASSARENNSPLHF

j_gene: TRBJ1-5
abundance: -
v_gene: TRBV10-3
d_gene: -
CDR3nt: TGTGCCATCAGTCGCGATGGCGATCGGCCCCAGCATTTT
CDR3aa: CAISRDGDRPQHF

j_gene: TRBJ2-3
abundance: few
v_gene: TRBV20-1
d_gene: -
CDR3nt: TGCAGTGCTAGAGATGGAGGCGCTGGAGATACGCAGTATTTT
CDR3aa: CSARDGGAGDTQYF

j_gene: TRBJ1-2
abundance: -
v_gene: TRBV3-1
d_gene: -
CDR3nt: TGTGCCAGCACTGGCTCGGCGGACTATGGCTACACCTTC
CDR3aa: CASTGSADYGYTF

j_gene: TRBJ1-2
abundance: many
v_gene: TRBV4-2
d_gene: -
CDR3nt: TGTGCCAGCAGCCAAGCTGAATATGGCTACACCTTC
CDR3aa: CASSQAEYGYTF